Listed here are 4 T cell receptor beta chains from one sample, sequenced in a study of cytomegalovirus exposure and HLA in healthy donors. The PCR used 60 Vbeta and 13 Jbeta primers. The repertoire was sequenced with immunoSEQ multiplex PCR; TCRdb's copy has only in-frame clones and lacks some. Of about 200,000 clones listed, approximately 79% were seen once; the top ten hold approximately 1.5%. Sequenced sample: PBMCs. The receptors were sampled from a man between 50 and 59 years old in good health and CMV-seronegative.

V is TRBV18 and J is TRBJ2-1; TRBD2 matches at 15 bases. With 4 bases clipped from V and 8 bases from J, the junction kept 3 bases outside the gene matches. The CDR3 spans 15 residues. The germline V gene has CDR1 KGHSH and CDR2 LQKENI. The CDR3 reads CASSQGLAGGDEQFF. DNA for the CDR3: TGTGCCAGCTCACAGGGACTAGCGGGAGGTGATGAGCAGTTCTTC.

This rearrangement joins TRBV6-5 to TRBJ1-5, with TRBD1 matching over 8 bases. Trimming at V came to 5 bases and at J to 7 bases, leaving 4 bases not matched to a gene. The CDR3 runs to 13 residues. Germline V gene sequence: CDR1 MNHEY, CDR2 SVGAGI. CDR3 bases: TGTGCCAGCAGTACAGGGGGATGGCAGCCCCAGCATTTT. This encodes CASSTGGWQPQHF.

This clone showed up just a few times. The chain combines TRBV5-4 with TRBJ2-7; possible D gene TRBD1, 5 bases. The germline V gene encodes CDR1 SGHNT and CDR2 YYREEE (reference sequence). Trimming removed 4 bases from V and 0 bases from J, with 11 bases in between. CDR3 length: 14 amino acids. This CDR3 reads CASSVFQGSYEQYF. CDR3 sequence (DNA): TGTGCCAGCAGCGTGTTCCAGGGCTCCTACGAGCAGTACTTC. Based on the CDR3 plus reference TRBV5-4 and TRBJ2-7, the full variable domain is ETGVTQSPTHLIKTRGQQVTLRCSSQSGHNTVSWYQQALGQGPQFIFQYYREEENGRGNFPPRFSGLQFPNYSSELNVNALELDDSALYLCASSVFQGSYEQYFGPGTRLTVT.

On this clone itself: The sample contains more than one DNA sequence encoding this CDR3. The genes are TRBV6-5 and TRBJ2-1; 7 bases match TRBD2. V was clipped by 0 bases and J by 0 bases; unmatched bases: 2. Per the germline V gene, CDR1 is MNHEY and CDR2 is SVGAGI. This CDR3 comprises 16 residues. The CDR3 DNA follows: TGTGCCAGCAGTTACTCGGGCGGGAGCTCCTACAATGAGCAGTTCTTC. It encodes CASSYSGGSSYNEQFF.